The source of this TCR beta chain is a study of shared clonotypes between healthy human individuals. The study's findings and limits: The study drew on few donors, limiting represented genetic and exposure-history diversity.

Generated by immunoSEQ multiplex PCR, the TCRdb table keeps only in-frame clones and is missing some. The sample lists more than 2,000,000 clones; over 85% were seen once. Per the germline V gene, CDR1 is SEHNR and CDR2 is FQNEAQ (reference sequence). This CDR3 contains 18 residues. The V end lost 2 bases, the J end lost 1 base, and 20 bases lay between the germline ends. As to this clone: The antigen remains unidentified.

Naive CD45RA+ and memory CD45RA-negative subsets were split from CD4+ cells. The V gene is TRBV7-9, the J gene TRBJ1-1; D possibly corresponds to TRBD1 (6 bases). The TCR was taken from a man aged 18 to 29 in good health. Some clones in this sample may be carry-over from other donors' samples. Sequencing was done on a sample of naive CD4+ T cells from PBMCs. As to subset: CD45RA+ positively selected. The CDR3 region is CASSLLWGAVVPNTEAFF. DNA for the CDR3: TGTGCCAGCAGCTTATTATGGGGGGCGGTGGTCCCGAACACTGAAGCTTTCTTT.